These T cell receptor beta chains were read from a single sample in a study of beta chain features in type 1 diabetes. The data were produced by immunoSEQ multiplex PCR, yet TCRdb's version contains in-frame clones alone and is incomplete. The table includes hundreds of thousands of clones, 10% to 15% detected once. Sequences were obtained from naive CD4+ T cells from blood. All receptors derive from a man aged 18 to 30 in good health. The CDR3 runs from the conserved cysteine through the conserved F or W. The D gene is left open where the match is weak. Clone size is not always given. Where it is, it says once, few, many or a class for expanded clones.

d_call | j_call | clone_size | v_call | cdr3_nt | cdr3_aa
TRBD2 | TRBJ2-7 | NA | TRBV2 | TGTGCCAGCAGGGCCGGGACTAGTGCCCTGTACGAGCAGTACTTC | CASRAGTSALYEQYF
NA | TRBJ2-7 | NA | TRBV7-6 | TGTGCCAGCAGCTTTAACAGGGTTGGCGAGCAGTACTTC | CASSFNRVGEQYF
TRBD2 | TRBJ2-7 | NA | TRBV18 | TGTGCCAGCTCACCAAGCGGGAGGGCCGTTTCCTACGAGCAGTACTTC | CASSPSGRAVSYEQYF
TRBD1 | TRBJ1-2 | NA | TRBV13 | TGTGCCAGCAGCCTATACGACAGGGCTCTCGGCTACACCTTC | CASSLYDRALGYTF
TRBD1 | TRBJ2-7 | few | TRBV9 | TGTGCCAGCGGCCGCCGGGACAGCTCCTACGAGCAGTACTTC | CASGRRDSSYEQYF
TRBD2 | TRBJ2-2 | NA | TRBV7-3 | TGTGCCAGCAGCTTAACAGCTAGCGGGAGGGACACCGGGGAGCTGTTTTTT | CASSLTASGRDTGELFF
NA | TRBJ2-7 | few | TRBV7-2 | TGTGCCAGCAGCTTATACGGCGGGCCTAGCTCCTACGAGCAGTACTTC | CASSLYGGPSSYEQYF
NA | TRBJ2-7 | NA | TRBV7-2 | TGTGCCAGCAGCTTAGAGGCCATGGAGCGACAGCAGTACTTC | CASSLEAMERQQYF
NA | TRBJ2-1 | few | TRBV2 | TGTGCCAGCAGTGAACTGGCCACGCCTTTCAATGAGCAGTTCTTC | CASSELATPFNEQFF
NA | TRBJ1-2 | NA | TRBV19 | TGTGCCAGTAGTACGACTACAGGGAAGAGCGCCTATGGCTACACCTTC | CASSTTTGKSAYGYTF
NA | TRBJ2-1 | few | TRBV2 | TGTGCCAGCAACATGCGGTGGACAGATTCCTACAATGAGCAGTTCTTC | CASNMRWTDSYNEQFF
NA | TRBJ1-1 | few | TRBV11-2 | TGTGCCACCCGATATCTCAGGGGGAACACTGAAGCTTTCTTT | CATRYLRGNTEAFF
NA | TRBJ2-5 | NA | TRBV7-2 | TGTGCCAGCAAGGAGGGCCTTTGGGAGACCCAGTACTTC | CASKEGLWETQYF
NA | TRBJ2-3 | NA | TRBV25-1 | TGTGCCAGCAGTGAATGGGGCACATCGGGTACGCAGTATTTT | CASSEWGTSGTQYF
TRBD2 | TRBJ2-3 | NA | TRBV11-2 | TGTGCCAGCAGCTTAGGTCTAGCGGGAGGGTCAGATACGCAGTATTTT | CASSLGLAGGSDTQYF
NA | TRBJ2-6 | few | TRBV19 | TGTGCCAGTAAAGGGGACTCTGGGGCCAACGTCCTGACTTTC | CASKGDSGANVLTF
TRBD1 | TRBJ2-5 | few | TRBV28 | TGTGCCAGCAGGGGCAGGGGGCGCTCCCAAGAGACCCAGTACTTC | CASRGRGRSQETQYF
TRBD1 | TRBJ2-3 | NA | TRBV18 | TGTGCCAGCTCACGTACGGGACAGTACACAGATACGCAGTATTTT | CASSRTGQYTDTQYF
TRBD1 | TRBJ1-2 | once | TRBV7-6 | TGTGCCAGCAGCTCGGGGACAGACTCCTATGGCTACACCTTC | CASSSGTDSYGYTF
TRBD1 | TRBJ2-7 | few | TRBV6-5 | TGTGCCAGCAGTTACTCGCCGACAGGGTCCGGGGACGAGCAGTACTTC | CASSYSPTGSGDEQYF
NA | TRBJ1-4 | NA | TRBV7-9 | TGTGCCAGCAGCCCGGGACTTGTGGGAAAACTGTTTTTT | CASSPGLVGKLFF
TRBD2 | TRBJ2-7 | NA | TRBV28 | TGTGCCAGCAGCCCGAGCGGGGTTAGCTCCTACGAGCAGTACTTC | CASSPSGVSSYEQYF
TRBD1 | TRBJ1-5 | NA | TRBV30 | TGTGCCTGGAGTGTGGCAGGGGGCTTAGGGCCCCAGCATTTT | CAWSVAGGLGPQHF
NA | TRBJ1-2 | few | TRBV25-1 | TGTGCCAGCAGCTTCGACTCCCCTGGCTACACCTTC | CASSFDSPGYTF
NA | TRBJ2-1 | NA | TRBV28 | TGTGCCAGCAGCTCGCGGCCTTGGGAGCAGTTCTTC | CASSSRPWEQFF
NA | TRBJ2-3 | NA | TRBV7-3 | TGTGCCAGCAGCCCAAGCCGGGACACAGATACGCAGTATTTT | CASSPSRDTDTQYF
NA | TRBJ2-3 | few | TRBV6-6 | TGTGCCAGCGGCCCCCGGGACTTCTTAACAGATACGCAGTATTTT | CASGPRDFLTDTQYF
TRBD1 | TRBJ2-7 | NA | TRBV7-9 | TGTGCCAGCAGCCCATGGACAGGCATAGCCTACGAGCAGTACTTC | CASSPWTGIAYEQYF
TRBD1 | TRBJ2-3 | few | TRBV9 | TGTGCCAGCAGCCTGCGGGACAGGGGGCTGGATACGCAGTATTTT | CASSLRDRGLDTQYF
NA | TRBJ1-1 | NA | TRBV27 | TGTGCCAGCAGTTTTGCGGCGAACACTGAAGCTTTCTTT | CASSFAANTEAFF
TRBD2 | TRBJ2-3 | NA | TRBV9 | TGTGCCAGCAGCGTGCTTAGCGGGGACACAGATACGCAGTATTTT | CASSVLSGDTDTQYF
TRBD1 | TRBJ1-2 | few | TRBV6-5 | TGTGCCAGCAGGACCGGACAGGGGTATGGCTACACCTTC | CASRTGQGYGYTF
NA | TRBJ2-1 | many | TRBV29-1 | TGCAGCGTTGGTACAGGGAGATTCTACAATGAGCAGTTCTTC | CSVGTGRFYNEQFF
NA | TRBJ1-2 | NA | TRBV18 | TGTGCCAGCTCGCTCGACAATGCTTATGGCTACACCTTC | CASSLDNAYGYTF
NA | TRBJ2-5 | few | TRBV5-4 | TGTGCCAGCAGCTTTTCCGGCAGACTGAAAGAGACCCAGTACTTC | CASSFSGRLKETQYF
NA | TRBJ1-2 | few | TRBV5-4 | TGTGCCAGCAGCCCGGAACGTGCAGGGGAGAGGTATGGCTACACCTTC | CASSPERAGERYGYTF
NA | TRBJ1-2 | NA | TRBV7-2 | TGTGCCAGCAGCCTACGGGGGGGTGGCTACACCTTC | CASSLRGGGYTF